This T cell receptor beta chain was profiled in a study of CD8 T cells in ankylosing spondylitis. TCRdb analysed the 5' RACE reads with MiXCR anew, one entry per CDR3 protein. The sample comprises 150,000 to 200,000 distinct CDR3 sequences, approximately 18% of which are singletons, and around 4% rests with the top ten. This clonotype occurred many times. As yet, its antigen is unknown. Study outcomes and limitations: Reportedly, disease-linked clones are significantly enriched in ankylosing spondylitis patients' matched synovial fluid.

Between the trimmed V and J ends, which lost 0 bases and 1 base, there was a span of 9 bases. This CDR3 has 15 residues. CDR1 SGHRS and CDR2 YFSETQ come from the germline V gene. The chain uses TRBV5-1 and TRBJ2-3; perhaps TRBD1 as D (5 bases). The receptor was isolated from a male donor aged 5-30 years with ankylosing spondylitis or in good health (not recorded which). The specimen sequenced was blood, either unsorted or a sorted T cell fraction (not recorded which). CDR3 in amino acids: CASSLGTTGTDTQYF. The DNA for the CDR3 is TGCGCCAGCAGCTTGGGGACAACCGGCACAGATACGCAGTATTTT.